The entry that follows covers one TCR beta chain sequence. It was with 60 Vbeta and 13 Jbeta primers that the PCR ran. Only in-frame clones appear in the TCRdb table, and some are missing; sequencing was by immunoSEQ multiplex PCR. The profile shows 80,000 to 95,000 clones, 63% of them singletons. This entry comes from a study of cytomegalovirus exposure and HLA in healthy donors. Sequencing was carried out using PBMCs. The sequence was collected from a woman in her twenties or thirties in good health and CMV-seronegative.

CDR3 amino acids: CASSDLTSTLWNEQFF. In DNA, the CDR3 is TGTGCCAGCAGTGATTTAACTAGCACCCTTTGGAATGAGCAGTTCTTC. This chain links TRBV2 with TRBJ2-1, with D tentatively TRBD2 (6 bases). V was trimmed by 3 bases and J by 7 bases, leaving 19 bases between them. Per the germline V gene, CDR1 is SNHLY and CDR2 is FYNNEI. The CDR3 loop spans 16 amino acids.